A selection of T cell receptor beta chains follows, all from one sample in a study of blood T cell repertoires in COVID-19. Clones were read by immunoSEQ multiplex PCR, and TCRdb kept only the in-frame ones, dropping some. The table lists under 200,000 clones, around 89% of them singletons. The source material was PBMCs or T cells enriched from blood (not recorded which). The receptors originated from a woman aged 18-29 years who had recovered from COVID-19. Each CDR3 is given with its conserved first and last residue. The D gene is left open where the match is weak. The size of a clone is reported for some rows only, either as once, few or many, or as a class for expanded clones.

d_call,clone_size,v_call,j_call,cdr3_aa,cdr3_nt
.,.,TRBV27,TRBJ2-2,CASSLFRGTGELFF,TGTGCCAGCAGTTTATTTCGGGGAACCGGGGAGCTGTTTTTT
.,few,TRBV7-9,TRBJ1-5,CASSFAGNQPQHF,TGTGCCAGCAGCTTTGCCGGGAATCAGCCCCAGCATTTT
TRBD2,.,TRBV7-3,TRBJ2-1,CASSPGGWVTYNEQFF,TGTGCCAGCAGCCCCGGGGGGTGGGTGACCTACAATGAGCAGTTCTTC
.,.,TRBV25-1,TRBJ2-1,CASSGSGREQFF,TGTGCCAGCAGTGGTTCGGGGAGGGAGCAGTTCTTC
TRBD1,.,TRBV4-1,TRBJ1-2,CASSQPRDRGYGYTF,TGCGCCAGCAGCCAACCTCGGGACAGGGGCTATGGCTACACCTTC
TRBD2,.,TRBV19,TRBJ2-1,CASSIERLAGVVDEQFF,TGTGCCAGTAGTATAGAGCGACTAGCGGGAGTAGTCGATGAGCAGTTCTTC
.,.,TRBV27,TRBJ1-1,CASFQTTRKTEAFF,TGTGCCAGCTTCCAAACCACCAGGAAGACTGAAGCTTTCTTT
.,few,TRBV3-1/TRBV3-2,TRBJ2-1,CASSYTTYYNEQFF,TGTGCCAGCAGCTACACCACGTACTACAATGAGCAGTTCTTC
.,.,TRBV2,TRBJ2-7,CASSEKGFRNWREQYF,TGTGCCAGCAGTGAAAAGGGCTTTAGAAACTGGAGGGAGCAGTACTTC
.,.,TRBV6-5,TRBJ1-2,CASSTGSSGYTF,TGTGCCAGCAGCACGGGATCCTCCGGCTACACCTTC
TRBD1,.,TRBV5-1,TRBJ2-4,CASSLGQGPLAKNIQYF,TGCGCCAGCAGCCTGGGACAGGGACCTCTAGCCAAAAACATTCAGTACTTC
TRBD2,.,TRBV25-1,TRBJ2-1,CASSGRLAGVEQFF,TGTGCCAGCAGTGGGAGACTAGCGGGAGTTGAGCAGTTCTTC
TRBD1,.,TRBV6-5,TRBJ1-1,CASSRQGGTEAFF,TGTGCCAGCAGTAGACAGGGAGGCACTGAAGCTTTCTTT
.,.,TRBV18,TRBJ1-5,CASSLNQGDSNQPQHF,TGTGCCAGCTCACTCAACCAAGGGGATAGCAATCAGCCCCAGCATTTT
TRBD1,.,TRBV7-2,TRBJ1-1,CASSSLTGLVEGAFF,TGTGCCAGCAGCTCTTTGACAGGGCTCGTGGAGGGAGCTTTCTTT
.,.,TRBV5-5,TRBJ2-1,CASSQGLYSYNEQFF,TGTGCCAGCAGCCAAGGACTGTACTCCTACAATGAGCAGTTCTTC
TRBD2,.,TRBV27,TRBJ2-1,CASSLFPVGTSGSNEQFF,TGTGCCAGCAGTTTATTCCCCGTAGGGACTAGCGGGAGCAATGAGCAGTTCTTC
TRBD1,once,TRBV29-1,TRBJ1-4,CSVGDRGLQKLFF,TGCAGCGTCGGGGACAGGGGACTGCAAAAACTGTTTTTT
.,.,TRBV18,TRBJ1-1,CASSLNREIMDTEAFF,TGTGCCAGCTCCCTGAACCGGGAAATCATGGACACTGAAGCTTTCTTT
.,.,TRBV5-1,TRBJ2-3,CASSLEGSTDTQYF,TGCGCCAGCAGCTTGGAAGGGAGTACAGATACGCAGTATTTT
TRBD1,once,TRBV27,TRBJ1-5,CASSPGQGNQPQHF,TGTGCCAGCAGTCCGGGACAGGGGAATCAGCCCCAGCATTTT
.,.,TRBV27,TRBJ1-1,CASSLLGRNTEAFF,TGTGCCAGCAGTTTATTAGGGAGGAACACTGAAGCTTTCTTT
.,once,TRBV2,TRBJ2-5,CASSPQGGETQYF,TGTGCCAGCAGCCCTCAGGGGGGAGAGACCCAGTACTTC
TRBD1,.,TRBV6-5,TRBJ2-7,CASRPGQGAYEQYF,TGTGCCAGCAGGCCCGGACAGGGGGCTTACGAGCAGTACTTC
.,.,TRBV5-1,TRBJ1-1,CASSPWTDNTEAFF,TGCGCCAGCAGCCCCTGGACAGATAACACTGAAGCTTTCTTT
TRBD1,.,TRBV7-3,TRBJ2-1,CASSLMGDRSSYNEQFF,TGTGCCAGCAGCTTAATGGGGGACAGGAGTTCCTACAATGAGCAGTTCTTC
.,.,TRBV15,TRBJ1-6,CATSRDLTGINSPLHF,TGTGCCACCAGCAGAGACTTGACAGGAATCAATTCACCCCTCCACTTT
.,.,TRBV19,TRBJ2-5,CASSPRGQHKETQYF,TGTGCCAGTAGCCCACGAGGGCAGCATAAGGAGACCCAGTACTTC
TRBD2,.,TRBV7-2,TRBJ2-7,CASSLYGTSGTLEQYF,TGTGCCAGCAGCTTATATGGGACTAGCGGGACCCTCGAGCAGTACTTC